This T cell receptor beta chain was profiled in a study of naive and memory T cell subsets. Study-wide findings and caveats: Especially in CD8 cells, naive repertoires contained a few larger clonotypes, possibly CD45RA-re-expressing memory cells.

This clonotype was seen only a few times. Its antigen is undetermined. Both TRBC1 and TRBC2 were covered by a beta constant-region primer of two equimolar oligonucleotides. Four rounds of PCR amplified the ligated cDNA using nested alpha and beta constant-region primers plus SP2. Each CDR3 protein is one row after TCRdb ran MiXCR on the UMI-ligation and nested PCR reads. The repertoire includes over 110,000 distinct CDR3 sequences, more than 15% of them detected once, and roughly 0.63% sits in the top ten. Alpha and beta libraries were amplified separately from the second PCR onward. The sample taken for sequencing was naive CD8+ T cells from blood. The clonotype originates from a human donor in good health.

The CDR3 DNA sequence: TGCAGCTCGGACAGGGTGGAGGAAGAGACCCAGTACTTC. Translation: CSSDRVEEETQYF. The J gene is TRBJ2-5, the V gene TRBV20-1; 8 positions match TRBD1. The CDR3 is made up of 13 amino acids. Germline V gene lookup returns CDR1 DFQATT and CDR2 SNEGSKA (reference sequence).